This T cell receptor beta chain was documented in a study of control samples from healthy donors and cancer patients. Here immunoSEQ multiplex PCR was the method, and the copy in TCRdb shows in-frame clones only, minus some. In the table there are approximately 74,000 clones, around 93% of which are singletons. Germline assignment: CDR1 MNHEY and CDR2 SVGAGI. The CDR3 consists of 14 residues. The V end was cut by 4 bases, the J end by 4 bases, with 11 bases between. V usage is TRBV6-5 and J usage is TRBJ1-5; tentatively, D is TRBD1 (5 bases). Input material: blood. The TCR sequence derives from a woman under 40 in good health. CDR3 protein: CASSFTGPNQPQHF. The CDR3 region has the DNA TGTGCCAGCAGTTTTACAGGTCCGAATCAGCCCCAGCATTTT.